Below are 28 T cell receptor beta chains sequenced from a single sample in a study of blood T cell repertoires in COVID-19. Sequencing used immunoSEQ multiplex PCR; TCRdb keeps in-frame clones, though not all of them. The table has about 59,000 clones, roughly 91% seen once. The sequenced sample consisted of peripheral blood. All receptors derive from a human donor in a cohort sampled during active COVID-19.

The V gene is TRBV5-1, the J gene TRBJ1-2; D is undetermined. Trimming left V 2 bases short and J 9 bases short, with 14 bases between. This CDR3 has 13 amino acids. The V gene's germline CDR1 is SGHRS and CDR2 YFSETQ. The CDR3 sequence: CASSLSTESRYTF. The DNA for the CDR3 is TGCGCCAGCAGCTTATCTACTGAGTCCCGCTACACCTTC.

In regard to this clone: Germline is not matched at one junction end, which may reflect a read error. The J gene is TRBJ2-5, the V gene TRBV7-7; 12 nucleotides align to TRBD2. CDR1 and CDR2 from the germline V gene are SSHAT and FNYEAQ (reference sequence). The CDR3 contains 16 residues. The CDR3 bases are TGTGCTAGCAGCTTAGGCCTAGCGGGGGGGCGAGAGACCCAGTACTTC. It is translated as CASSLGLAGGRETQYF.

The rearrangement uses TRBV6-5 and TRBJ1-3; the D gene is possibly TRBD1 (5 bases). This CDR3 contains 14 residues. Trimming removed 5 bases from V and 1 base from J, with 9 bases in between. Germline V gene sequence: CDR1 MNHEY, CDR2 SVGAGI. The CDR3 is CASSRGRSGNTIYF. CDR3 bases: TGTGCCAGCAGTAGGGGCAGATCTGGAAACACCATATATTTT.

The DNA for the CDR3 is TGTGCCAGCAGCAAGCGTTACCGGGAGAGCTCCTACAATGAGCAGTTCTTC. It encodes CASSKRYRESSYNEQFF. The chain recombines TRBV7-2 with TRBJ2-1, with D perhaps TRBD2 (6 bases). CDR3 length: 17 residues. Trimming took 5 bases from V and 0 from J, leaving 17 bases between them. Germline CDR1 reads SGHTA; CDR2 reads FQGNSA.

This clone came up a few times. J is TRBJ2-7 and V is TRBV7-9; 10 bases align to TRBD2. The germline V gene encodes CDR1 SEHNR and CDR2 FQNEAQ (reference sequence). The CDR3 has 16 residues. After removal of 2 bases from V and 7 bases from J, the junction contained 11 bases not matched to a gene. CDR3 nucleotide sequence: TGTGCCAGCAGCTTATCGCTAGCGGGAGTTCTCATGGAGCAGTACTTC. Translated, it gives CASSLSLAGVLMEQYF.

CDR3 sequence: CASSYAQGAYTEAFF. CDR3 in DNA: TGTGCCAGCAGTTACGCGCAGGGGGCCTACACTGAAGCTTTCTTT. V gene TRBV6-5 combines with J gene TRBJ1-1; TRBD1 aligns across 8 bases. J gave up 3 bases and V 2 bases, and 5 bases lay outside the gene matches. CDR1 and CDR2 (germline): MNHEY, SVGAGI. This CDR3 spans 15 amino acids.

This sequence joins TRBV2 and TRBJ1-1, with D tentatively TRBD1 (5 bases). V lost 4 bases and J lost 6, with 15 bases in between. The CDR3 runs to 14 residues. Germline CDR1 and CDR2: SNHLY and FYNNEI. CDR3 residues: CASSGLSLGPEAFF. The CDR3 DNA is TGTGCCAGCAGTGGGTTATCCCTGGGGCCTGAAGCTTTCTTT.

V usage is TRBV9 and J usage is TRBJ1-2, with D possibly TRBD1 on 6 matching bases. Trimming left V 2 bases short and J 6 bases short, with 14 bases between. CDR3 length: 14 residues. CDR1 is SGDLS and CDR2 is YYNGEE in the germline V gene. CDR3 sequence reads: CASSVSPTGDGYTF. The CDR3 DNA reads as TGTGCCAGCAGCGTGTCCCCGACAGGAGATGGCTACACCTTC. Using reference TRBV9 and TRBJ1-2 for the parts outside the CDR3, the full variable domain is DSGVTQTPKHLITATGQRVTLRCSPRSGDLSVYWYQQSLDQGLQFLIQYYNGEERAKGNILERFSAQQFPDLHSELNLSSLELGDSALYFCASSVSPTGDGYTFGSGTRLTVV.

This chain's CDR3 is CASSPLDTRNSPLHF. CDR3 nucleotide sequence: TGTGCCAGCTCACCACTCGACACCAGGAATTCACCCCTCCACTTT. The V and J genes are TRBV18 and TRBJ1-6; D unresolved. Germline lookup yields CDR1 KGHSH and CDR2 LQKENI. This CDR3 is built from 15 residues. Trimming took off 1 base at V and 7 bases at J, with 11 bases between the two ends.

The chain combines TRBV29-1 with TRBJ1-1; D is perhaps TRBD1 (5 bases). CDR3 length equals 15 residues. V lost 3 bases, J lost 1 base, and 15 bases lay in between. In germline, CDR1 is SQVTM, CDR2 ANQGSEA. CDR3 region: CSVDKSHRRNTEAFF. CDR3 nucleotides: TGCAGCGTTGATAAATCCCACAGGCGGAACACTGAAGCTTTCTTT. The variable domain in full, with the rest retrieved from reference TRBV29-1 and TRBJ1-1, is SAVISQKPSRDICQRGTSLTIQCQVDSQVTMMFWYRQQPGQSLTLIATANQGSEATYESGFVIDKFPISRPNLTFSTLTVSNMSPEDSSIYLCSVDKSHRRNTEAFFGQGTRLTVV.

The chain carries TRBV19 and TRBJ1-2; 7 bases match TRBD1. The germline V gene has CDR1 LNHDA and CDR2 SQIVND (reference sequence). V lost 6 bases, J lost 4 bases, and 11 bases stayed unmatched. The CDR3 has 15 amino acids. Here the CDR3 reads CASRNSGTVVYGYTF. DNA for the CDR3: TGTGCCAGTAGAAATTCCGGGACAGTCGTCTATGGCTACACCTTC. Supplemented by reference TRBV19 and TRBJ1-2, the full variable domain reads DGGITQSPKYLFRKEGQNVTLSCEQNLNHDAMYWYRQDPGQGLRLIYYSQIVNDFQKGDIAEGYSVSREKKESFPLTVTSAQKNPTAFYLCASRNSGTVVYGYTFGSGTRLTVV.

J is TRBJ2-3 and V is TRBV5-1; D may be TRBD2 (5 bases). Per germline, CDR1 SGHRS and CDR2 YFSETQ. The V gene lost 7 bases and the J gene lost 5 bases, with 17 bases spanning the gap. The CDR3 is 14 residues long. The CDR3 sequence: CASREGTAGDTQYF. CDR3 coding DNA: TGCGCCAGCCGGGAAGGAACAGCTGGAGATACGCAGTATTTT.

This clone was seen a handful of times. The chain recombines TRBV15 with TRBJ2-7; D perhaps matches TRBD1 (5 bases). Trimming shortened V by 4 bases and J by 6 bases, and 13 bases separated the two germline ends. CDR3 size: 13 residues. The V gene's germline CDR1 is LNHNV and CDR2 YYDKDF (reference sequence). CDR3 sequence (DNA): TGTGCCACCAGCACCTACCCTAGGGGCGAGCAGTACTTC. Translation: CATSTYPRGEQYF.

The J gene is TRBJ2-7, the V gene TRBV28, with TRBD1 matching 10 bases. Germline CDR1 and CDR2: MDHEN and SYDVKM. CDR3 length: 14 residues. Unmatched junction bases numbered 7, after V lost 5 bases and J lost 6 bases. The CDR3: CASSRPGQGREQYF. The CDR3 region has the DNA TGTGCCAGCAGTCGACCGGGACAGGGGCGCGAGCAGTACTTC.

The chain couples TRBV25-1 to TRBJ1-2; D unresolved. The CDR3 consists of 14 residues. Looked up from germline, CDR1 is MGHDK and CDR2 is SYGVNS. Trimming removed 1 base at V and 3 bases at J, with 9 bases between. The CDR3 reads CASSESAGYYGYTF. The DNA of the CDR3 is TGTGCCAGCAGTGAATCCGCCGGGTACTATGGCTACACCTTC.

This clone occurred once. This rearrangement joins TRBV29-1 to TRBJ2-7; 9 bases are a match to TRBD2. The ends lost 4 bases at V and 7 bases at J; junction bases unmatched: 14. Germline V gene lookup returns CDR1 SQVTM and CDR2 ANQGSEA. The CDR3 loop spans 15 amino acids. DNA for the CDR3: TGCAGCGTTGGAGGAGGGGGCGGGAGGGCTCAAGAGCAGTACTTC. It is translated as CSVGGGGGRAQEQYF.

The chain links TRBV28 to TRBJ2-7; a weak D match, TRBD1 (7 bases). Germline V gene data show CDR1 as MDHEN and CDR2 as SYDVKM. The length of the CDR3 is 14 residues. The germline V and J ends were trimmed by 7 bases and 2 bases, with 15 bases remaining between them. The CDR3 sequence: CASIPGGTTYEQYF. CDR3 DNA: TGTGCCAGCATCCCAGGGGGGACCACCTACGAGCAGTACTTC. Using reference TRBV28 and TRBJ2-7 for the parts outside the CDR3, the full variable domain is DVKVTQSSRYLVKRTGEKVFLECVQDMDHENMFWYRQDPGLGLRLIYFSYDVKMKEKGDIPEGYSVSREKKERFSLILESASTNQTSMYLCASIPGGTTYEQYFGPGTRLTVT.

The gene calls are TRBV4-1 and TRBJ1-2; D not certain. This CDR3 has 16 amino acids. Trimming cost V 1 base and J 4 bases, with 16 bases left between them. Germline CDR1 is MGHRA and CDR2 is YSYEKL. The CDR3 DNA reads as TGCGCCAGCAGCCAAGTATGGGGTTGGACTGCCTATGGCTACACCTTC. As protein: CASSQVWGWTAYGYTF.

This chain connects TRBV18 to TRBJ1-5; D might be TRBD1 (5 bases). Germline-derived CDR1 and CDR2 are KGHSH and LQKENI. The V end was cut by 2 bases, the J end by 6 bases, with 17 bases between. The length of the CDR3 is 16 residues. The CDR3 region is CASSPLSGEGGQPQHF. The CDR3 DNA sequence: TGTGCCAGCTCACCATTGTCGGGGGAAGGTGGTCAGCCCCAGCATTTT.

The chain links TRBV5-1 to TRBJ1-4; D is perhaps TRBD1 (5 bases). CDR3 length equals 15 residues. Germline V gives CDR1 SGHRS, CDR2 YFSETQ. V was pared by 0 bases and J by 5 bases, with 11 bases between. The CDR3 spells CASSLGQIRNEKLFF. CDR3 nucleotide sequence: TGCGCCAGCAGCTTGGGACAGATCCGAAATGAAAAACTGTTTTTT. Combining the CDR3 with reference TRBV5-1 and TRBJ1-4 gives the whole variable domain KAGVTQTPRYLIKTRGQQVTLSCSPISGHRSVSWYQQTPGQGLQFLFEYFSETQRNKGNFPGRFSGRQFSNSRSEMNVSTLELGDSALYLCASSLGQIRNEKLFFGSGTQLSVL.

V and J are TRBV6-5 and TRBJ1-5; 9 bases agree with TRBD1. This CDR3 is 15 amino acids long. V gave up 1 base and J gave up 6 bases; unmatched junction bases: 4. Germline values: CDR1 MNHEY, CDR2 SVGAGI. CDR3 DNA: TGTGCCAGCAGTTACTACCGGGACAGGGCTCAGCCCCAGCATTTT. Amino acid sequence: CASSYYRDRAQPQHF.

The genes are TRBV7-2 and TRBJ1-4; no definite D call. Trimming took off 2 bases at V and 6 bases at J, with 13 bases between the two ends. The CDR3 is 15 amino acids. Germline values: CDR1 SGHTA, CDR2 FQGNSA. CDR3 residues: CASSLLGQTYEKLFF. The CDR3 DNA sequence: TGTGCCAGCAGCTTATTAGGCCAGACATATGAAAAACTGTTTTTT. Complete variable domain (other parts from reference TRBV7-2 and TRBJ1-4): GAGVSQSPSNKVTEKGKDVELRCDPISGHTALYWYRQSLGQGLEFLIYFQGNSAPDKSGLPSDRFSAERTGGSVSTLTIQRTQQEDSAVYLCASSLLGQTYEKLFFGSGTQLSVL.

V gene TRBV6-5 combines with J gene TRBJ2-1; 7 bases align to TRBD1. The CDR3 loop spans 15 amino acids. Germline loops: CDR1 MNHEY, CDR2 SVGAGI. The V gene end was trimmed by 2 bases and the J gene end by 5 bases; junction bases not matched to a gene: 6. CDR3 loop: CASSYASGQDNEQFF. CDR3 DNA: TGTGCCAGCAGTTACGCCTCAGGACAGGACAATGAGCAGTTCTTC.

The V call is TRBV18, the J call TRBJ2-7; 9 bases line up with TRBD1. Germline CDR1 KGHSH, CDR2 LQKENI. This CDR3 has 15 amino acids. V lost 4 bases to trimming and J lost 5 bases; unmatched junction nucleotides: 9. The DNA of the CDR3 is TGTGCCAGCTCACGGGTGGGGACAGGGACCCACGAGCAGTACTTC. Translation: CASSRVGTGTHEQYF.

The rearrangement uses TRBV29-1 and TRBJ1-1; 7 bases line up with TRBD1. The germline CDR1 and CDR2 sequences are SQVTM and ANQGSEA. With V trimmed by 7 bases and J by 1 base, 0 bases remained unmatched. This CDR3 region has 11 residues. The CDR3 sequence: CSGQGNTEAFF. CDR3 bases: TGCAGCGGACAGGGGAACACTGAAGCTTTCTTT.

The rearrangement uses TRBV7-8 and TRBJ2-4, with 7 bases aligning to TRBD1. CDR1 is SGHVS and CDR2 is FQNEAQ in the germline V gene. With 3 bases clipped from V and 7 bases from J, the junction kept 6 bases outside the gene matches. This CDR3 contains 14 residues. For the CDR3, the DNA is TGTGCCAGCAGCTTCGGGTCGGGACAGAACATTCAGTACTTC. Its translation: CASSFGSGQNIQYF.

This chain joins TRBV10-3 and TRBJ2-2; TRBD2 might be the D (5 bases). This CDR3 has 15 residues. The V and J ends lost 3 bases and 4 bases respectively, with 12 bases between them. The germline CDR1 and CDR2 sequences are ENHRY and SYGVKD. The CDR3 DNA follows: TGTGCCATCAGTGAATCGGGAATTTTCACCGGGGAGCTGTTTTTT. Residues: CAISESGIFTGELFF.

The chain's CDR3 is CASGGGAQETQYF. CDR3 bases: TGTGCCAGCGGTGGCGGGGCGCAAGAGACCCAGTACTTC. The chain uses TRBV28 and TRBJ2-5, with D perhaps matching TRBD2 (6 bases). The CDR3 is 13 amino acids. The germline V gene encodes CDR1 MDHEN and CDR2 SYDVKM. V was pared by 8 bases and J by 2 bases, with 12 bases between.